The 16 T cell receptor beta chains below were found in one sample sequenced in a study of cytomegalovirus exposure and HLA in healthy donors. The study ran its PCR with 60 Vbeta and 13 Jbeta primers. Profiled with immunoSEQ multiplex PCR; TCRdb holds only in-frame clones, not every one. The top ten hold 15% of the sample, which has fewer than 250,000 clones, roughly 80% seen once. The sample taken for sequencing was PBMCs. These TCRs come from a man in his forties or fifties in good health and CMV-seronegative.

This chain joins TRBV7-3 and TRBJ2-7; 8 positions agree with TRBD1. The V and J ends lost 5 bases and 1 base, in that order; junction bases with no gene match: 7. This CDR3 has 15 amino acids. CDR1 and CDR2 (germline): SGHTA, FQGTGA. The CDR3 is CASSPKGTGSYEQYF. CDR3 DNA sequence: TGTGCCAGCAGCCCAAAGGGGACAGGATCCTACGAGCAGTACTTC. Together with reference TRBV7-3 and TRBJ2-7, the CDR3 gives the full variable domain: GAGVSQTPSNKVTEKGKYVELRCDPISGHTALYWYRQSLGQGPEFLIYFQGTGAADDSGLPNDRFFAVRPEGSVSTLKIQRTERGDSAVYLCASSPKGTGSYEQYFGPGTRLTVT.

V usage is TRBV18 and J usage is TRBJ2-3; D uncertain. Trimming took off 3 bases at V and 2 bases at J, with 9 bases between the two ends. Germline assignment: CDR1 KGHSH and CDR2 LQKENI. This CDR3 has 14 amino acids. In DNA form, the CDR3 reads TGTGCCAGCTCACCGGTAGCCATCACAGATACGCAGTATTTT. The encoded protein is CASSPVAITDTQYF.

This clone was counted only a few times. The chain couples TRBV2 to TRBJ2-5, with D uncertain. The J call is in doubt because the DNA end fits TRBJ2-7 better. Germline V gene lookup returns CDR1 SNHLY and CDR2 FYNNEI. The CDR3 is made up of 11 amino acids. In DNA, the CDR3 is TGTGCCAGCAGTCCTTACTACGAGCAGTACTTC. This codes for CASSPYYEQYF.

Of note for this clone: Additional DNA sequences in this sample encode the identical CDR3. The gene calls are TRBV27 and TRBJ2-1; D perhaps matches TRBD2 (5 bases). The germline CDR1 and CDR2 sequences are MNHEY and SMNVEV (reference sequence). The CDR3 spans 15 residues. Trimming stripped 4 bases from V and 6 bases from J, with 16 bases between. CDR3 nucleotides: TGTGCCAGCAGTTCTCCGGGCACGGGGTCCAATGAGCAGTTCTTC. This encodes CASSSPGTGSNEQFF.

This clone has just a few counts. This chain joins TRBV27 and TRBJ1-1; tentatively, D is TRBD1 (6 bases). CDR1 and CDR2 (germline): MNHEY, SMNVEV (reference sequence). The CDR3 runs 15 residues. Trimming cost V 5 bases and J 0 bases, with 13 bases left between them. CDR3 DNA sequence: TGTGCCAGCAGTCCGCGACAGGAGCTGAACACTGAAGCTTTCTTT. As protein: CASSPRQELNTEAFF.

The J gene is TRBJ1-5, the V gene TRBV19; the match to TRBD1 covers 8 bases. From germline, CDR1 is LNHDA and CDR2 SQIVND (reference sequence). CDR3 size: 16 residues. The trim removed 8 bases at V and 6 bases at J, leaving 15 bases unmatched. The CDR3 nucleotides are TGTGCCAGTCTCAGCCCCCGACAGGGGATGGGTCAGCCCCAGCATTTT. Protein: CASLSPRQGMGQPQHF.

This chain joins TRBV19 and TRBJ2-3; 9 bases fit TRBD1. Losses at the gene ends were 5 bases for V and 2 bases for J; bases not matched to a gene: 5. Germline V gene data show CDR1 as LNHDA and CDR2 as SQIVND (reference sequence). The CDR3 extends over 15 amino acids. The CDR3, as DNA: TGTGCCAGTAGTCTCGGGACAGGGACCACAGATACGCAGTATTTT. Translated: CASSLGTGTTDTQYF.

This chain joins TRBV30 and TRBJ2-5; 7 nucleotides agree with TRBD2. The CDR3 length is 13 residues. CDR1 GTSNPN and CDR2 SVGIG come from the germline V gene (reference sequence). CDR3 sequence (DNA): TGTGCTTTTCTAGCGGAAACCCAAGAGACCCAGTACTTC. Translated: CAFLAETQETQYF. The whole variable domain, filled in from reference TRBV30 and TRBJ2-5, reads SQTIHQWPATLVQPVGSPLSLECTVEGTSNPNLYWYRQAAGRGLQLLFYSVGIGQISSEVPQNLSASRPQDRQFILSSKKLLLSDSGFYLCAFLAETQETQYFGPGTRLLVL.

The rearrangement links TRBV7-9 to TRBJ1-2; the match to TRBD1 covers 11 bases. Germline CDR1 is SEHNR and CDR2 is FQNEAQ (reference sequence). CDR3 length: 17 residues. With 5 bases clipped from V and 7 bases from J, the junction kept 15 bases outside the gene matches. CDR3 protein: CASSPGVRDRGIGGYTF. The CDR3 coding sequence is TGTGCCAGCAGCCCCGGGGTCCGGGACAGGGGGATCGGTGGCTACACCTTC.

This chain joins TRBV19 and TRBJ2-7; TRBD2 aligns across 7 bases. The germline V gene encodes CDR1 LNHDA and CDR2 SQIVND (reference sequence). CDR3 size: 14 residues. The J segment lost 4 bases and the V segment lost 5 bases, leaving 8 bases of the junction unmatched. The CDR3 sequence: CASSHGLGTYEQYF. For the CDR3, the DNA is TGTGCCAGTAGTCACGGACTAGGAACTTACGAGCAGTACTTC.

This sequence joins TRBV5-6 and TRBJ2-1, with 7 nucleotides matching TRBD2. Germline V CDR1 and CDR2: SGHDT, YYEEEE. V lost 2 bases to trimming and J lost 7 bases; unmatched junction nucleotides: 15. This CDR3 region has 17 residues. DNA of the CDR3: TGTGCCAGCAGCTTCTTTTTAGGGCGGGGGTTTGGGAATGAGCAGTTCTTC. This sequence encodes CASSFFLGRGFGNEQFF.

The V gene is TRBV9, the J gene TRBJ1-4; D may be TRBD1 (6 bases). The V end was cut by 4 bases, the J end by 5 bases, with 18 bases between. CDR3 length equals 16 residues. Germline values: CDR1 SGDLS, CDR2 YYNGEE. In DNA, the CDR3 is TGTGCCAGCAGCCTCAACTATGCAAGGGGGAATGAAAAACTGTTTTTT. Protein product: CASSLNYARGNEKLFF.

The chain has TRBV9 and TRBJ1-6; D is uncertain. Germline CDR1 SGDLS, CDR2 YYNGEE. V was cut by 4 bases and J by 4 bases, with 9 bases left in between. The CDR3 covers 14 residues. CDR3 in amino acids: CASSPTNYNSPLHF. The CDR3 nucleotides are TGTGCCAGCAGCCCCACAAATTATAATTCACCCCTCCACTTT.

The chain combines TRBV5-4 with TRBJ2-2; 10 bases match TRBD1. From germline, CDR1 is SGHNT and CDR2 YYREEE (reference sequence). With 3 bases clipped from V and 6 bases from J, the junction kept 11 bases outside the gene matches. This CDR3 comprises 17 residues. CDR3 DNA sequence: TGTGCCAGCAGCTCCTATTATGGGACAGGGGTGGCCGGGGAGCTGTTTTTT. Its translation is CASSSYYGTGVAGELFF.

The chain is built from TRBV19 and TRBJ2-1; 12 bases agree with TRBD2. This CDR3 is built from 15 residues. V gave up 6 bases and J gave up 6 bases; unmatched junction bases: 6. Looked up from germline, CDR1 is LNHDA and CDR2 is SQIVND (reference sequence). The CDR3 loop reads CASRGLAGPLNEQFF. CDR3 in DNA: TGTGCCAGTAGAGGACTAGCGGGGCCCCTCAATGAGCAGTTCTTC.

This chain links TRBV9 with TRBJ2-5; 8 positions match TRBD2. The CDR3 is 15 residues long. V shed 0 bases and J 4 bases; nucleotides not matched to a gene: 5. Germline CDR1 and CDR2: SGDLS and YYNGEE. The CDR3 region is CASSVANREGETQYF. DNA of the CDR3: TGTGCCAGCAGCGTAGCTAACCGGGAGGGAGAGACCCAGTACTTC.